The clone carrying this TCR beta chain was observed many times. The entry originates in a study of regulatory T cells in long-lasting Graves disease. Time point noted: newly diagnosed GD, antithyroid drugs for less than 3 months. Preparation of the TCR library used RNA extracted from PBMCs. With iRepertoire HTBI primers and Arm-PCR of CDR3 regions, TCR beta libraries were built. TCRdb analysed the multiplex PCR reads with MiXCR anew, one entry per CDR3 protein. Of about 540,000 distinct CDR3 sequences listed, around an eighth are singletons. This sample also belongs to another study, concerning T cells in Graves' hyperthyroidism and ophthalmopathy. This second study notes: The study used the HTBI primer set for a first-round RT-PCR of the TCR CDR3. A model built on 13 V-J features separated ophthalmopathy from stable hyperthyroidism. Ophthalmopathy, which appeared later, was predicted by the model a median around 6.5 months before onset.

The material sequenced was peripheral blood mononuclear cells (PBMCs), taken at new diagnosis, from a patient treated with antithyroid drugs. The receptor was isolated from a man aged 30-40 years with Graves disease.

CDR3 sequence: CSVLRHPLEAFF. The CDR3 coding sequence is TGCAGCGTTTTAAGACACCCCCTGGAAGCTTTCTTT. V usage is TRBV29-1 and J usage is TRBJ1-1; D remains ambiguous. Germline V gene sequence: CDR1 SQVTM, CDR2 ANQGSEA. V was clipped by 5 bases and J by 8 bases, with 15 bases between them. CDR3 length: 12 amino acids.